This T cell receptor (beta chain) was captured by sequencing in a study of OX40 agonist ivuxolimab in advanced cancers. Regarding the study as a whole: In the 0.1 to 3.0 mg/kg range, CD4+ and CD8+ blood T cells had expanded clonally by week 6. Average numbers of expanded clones were greater in CD8+ T cells than in CD4+.

The table came from immunoSEQ multiplex PCR; TCRdb's copy has only in-frame clones and leaves some out. The sample yields around 72,000 clones, 85% to 90% seen once. To note about this clone: Its antigen is not known.

Anyone with autoimmune disease history or systemic immunosuppression was excluded. This CDR3 is built from 12 residues. J lost 4 bases, V lost 11 bases, and 7 bases had no gene match. Per germline, CDR1 MGHDK and CDR2 SYGVNS. The chain joins TRBV25-1 to TRBJ1-2; TRBD1 agrees at 7 bases. The sequence derives from an adult with an advanced solid tumor such as melanoma, head and neck, liver or kidney cancer. The sample here was CD4+ or CD8+ T cells sorted from blood, taken in a trial of the OX40 agonist ivuxolimab. CDR3 bases: TGTGCCGCGCGACAGGGAGGCTATGGCTACACCTTC. It translates to CAARQGGYGYTF.